Shown below are 17 T cell receptor beta chains from a single sample sequenced in a study of cytomegalovirus exposure and HLA in healthy donors. Both 60 Vbeta primers and 13 Jbeta primers went into the PCR. The method was immunoSEQ multiplex PCR; TCRdb's version includes in-frame clones alone and lacks a portion of them. This sample has approximately 180,000 clones, with 81% found just once. The sample comprised PBMCs. All receptors come from a man aged 18 to 30 in good health and CMV-seronegative.

The rearrangement links TRBV27 to TRBJ2-6, with D perhaps matching TRBD1 (5 bases). Trimming cost V 3 bases and J 2 bases, with 20 bases left between them. Germline CDR1 reads MNHEY; CDR2 reads SMNVEV (reference sequence). The CDR3 loop spans 19 amino acids. CDR3 protein: CASSLDGAPGATGANVLTF. CDR3 nucleotides: TGTGCCAGCAGTTTGGATGGGGCTCCTGGGGCCACTGGGGCCAACGTCCTGACTTTC.

V gene TRBV5-1 combines with J gene TRBJ1-1; D may be TRBD1 (5 bases). Germline assignment: CDR1 SGHRS and CDR2 YFSETQ. This CDR3 is 15 amino acids long. The V and J ends lost 3 bases and 3 bases respectively, with 15 bases between them. Written as DNA, the CDR3 is TGCGCCAGCAGCTGGGGCGGGGCTTGGGACACTGAAGCTTTCTTT. As protein: CASSWGGAWDTEAFF.

The chain carries TRBV25-1 and TRBJ2-7; 9 positions agree with TRBD2. From germline, CDR1 is MGHDK and CDR2 SYGVNS. Trimming at V came to 1 base and at J to 5 bases, leaving 3 bases not matched to a gene. The CDR3 totals 14 residues. This CDR3 is CASSEWGLADEQYF. CDR3 bases: TGTGCCAGCAGTGAATGGGGACTAGCTGACGAGCAGTACTTC.

The DNA of the CDR3 is TGTGCCAGCTCAAACGCGGGACAGCTCCTTGGTGGCTACACCTTC. Translation gives CASSNAGQLLGGYTF. The chain combines TRBV18 with TRBJ1-2; 7 nucleotides match TRBD1. This CDR3 is built from 15 residues. Germline loops: CDR1 KGHSH, CDR2 LQKENI. The trim removed 5 bases at V and 7 bases at J, leaving 13 bases unmatched.

This sequence joins TRBV7-8 and TRBJ2-2, with D perhaps TRBD2 (6 bases). The V end lost 2 bases, the J end lost 6 bases, and 25 bases lay between the germline ends. This CDR3 contains 19 residues. Germline lookup yields CDR1 SGHVS and CDR2 FQNEAQ. CDR3 bases: TGTGCCAGCAGCTTAAGGAGCGGAAGGGGCCGGGAGAGAGCCGGGGAGCTGTTTTTT. The encoded protein is CASSLRSGRGRERAGELFF.

The rearrangement uses TRBV6-6 and TRBJ2-7; the match to TRBD1 covers 7 bases. Germline-derived CDR1 and CDR2 are MNHNY and SVGAGI (reference sequence). V was clipped by 2 bases and J by 3 bases; unmatched bases: 1. The CDR3 extends over 13 amino acids. CDR3 loop: CASSYRDSYEQYF. As DNA, the CDR3 is TGTGCCAGCAGTTACCGGGACAGCTACGAGCAGTACTTC.

This chain connects TRBV5-6 to TRBJ1-1, with D possibly being TRBD1 (5 bases). This CDR3 has 12 residues. Per the germline V gene, CDR1 is SGHDT and CDR2 is YYEEEE. The germline V and J ends were trimmed by 0 bases and 8 bases, with 8 bases remaining between them. The CDR3 region has the DNA TGTGCCAGCAGCTTGGGCAGGGCGGAAGCTTTCTTT. It is translated as CASSLGRAEAFF.

The J gene is TRBJ2-3, the V gene TRBV18; 9 nucleotides align to TRBD2. This CDR3 spans 15 amino acids. The trim removed 2 bases at V and 1 base at J, leaving 1 base unmatched. Germline V CDR1 and CDR2: KGHSH, LQKENI. The CDR3 DNA is TGTGCCAGCTCACCATTAGCGGGAGGCACAGATACGCAGTATTTT. The encoded protein is CASSPLAGGTDTQYF.

About this clone itself: A read error may produce the germline difference seen at one junction end. V is TRBV7-9 and J is TRBJ1-1; no clear D gene. The CDR3 totals 13 residues. Per the germline V gene, CDR1 is SEHNR and CDR2 is FQNEAQ (reference sequence). DNA for the CDR3: TGTTCCAGCAGCTCCTACCTTAACACTGAAGCTTTCTTT. Its protein product is CSSSSYLNTEAFF.

The V call is TRBV18, the J call TRBJ1-1; the D is unclear. CDR3 length: 13 amino acids. Germline CDR1 and CDR2: KGHSH and LQKENI. V was cut by 4 bases and J by 1 base, with 7 bases left in between. Here the CDR3 reads CASSLHSNTEAFF. The DNA for the CDR3 is TGTGCCAGCTCACTTCACTCGAACACTGAAGCTTTCTTT.

This clone occurred a few times. The chain combines TRBV15 with TRBJ2-3; 8 nucleotides line up with TRBD1. J was trimmed by 1 base and V by 3 bases; bases with no gene match: 12. The CDR3 covers 18 residues. In germline, CDR1 is LNHNV, CDR2 YYDKDF (reference sequence). The CDR3 bases are TGTGCCACCAGCAGGGGGGTAACAGGGGGTAGCGGCACAGATACGCAGTATTTT. Translating gives CATSRGVTGGSGTDTQYF.

V and J are TRBV5-1 and TRBJ2-3, with 9 bases fitting TRBD2. Germline V gene sequence: CDR1 SGHRS, CDR2 YFSETQ. Trimming took 0 bases from V and 2 from J; bases not matched to a gene: 10. The CDR3 runs to 18 residues. In nucleotides, the CDR3 is TGCGCCAGCAGCTTGGGTGGCGGGGGGGCCGCGAACACAGATACGCAGTATTTT. As protein: CASSLGGGGAANTDTQYF.

This chain uses TRBV29-1 with TRBJ2-5; possibly TRBD1 for D (6 bases). The J call may not be correct, given that the DNA end is closer to TRBJ2-7. The CDR3 contains 11 residues. CDR1 and CDR2 from the germline V gene are SQVTM and ANQGSEA. The CDR3: CSSRTGNEQYF. For the CDR3, the DNA is TGCAGCTCTCGAACAGGGAACGAGCAGTACTTC.

This clone showed up just once. V gene TRBV28 combines with J gene TRBJ1-2, with D possibly being TRBD1 (5 bases). Between the trimmed V and J ends, which lost 4 bases and 2 bases, there was a span of 5 bases. Germline V gene data show CDR1 as MDHEN and CDR2 as SYDVKM. This CDR3 has 12 residues. In nucleotides, the CDR3 is TGTGCCAGCAGTTCAGGGAACTATGGCTACACCTTC. It specifies CASSSGNYGYTF.

The rearrangement joins TRBV9 to TRBJ1-2; 7 positions match TRBD1. The CDR3 runs 13 residues. CDR1 SGDLS and CDR2 YYNGEE come from the germline V gene. V was pared by 6 bases and J by 7 bases, with 9 bases of the junction left unmatched. CDR3 in amino acids: CASTDRELGGYTF. CDR3 bases: TGTGCCAGCACCGACAGGGAATTAGGTGGCTACACCTTC.

This clone has just one count. The chain links TRBV4-3 to TRBJ2-3, with D possibly TRBD2 on 6 matching bases. CDR3 length: 17 amino acids. Trimming removed 3 bases from V and 5 bases from J, with 21 bases in between. The V gene's germline CDR1 is LGHNA and CDR2 YSLEER. Here the CDR3 DNA reads TGCGCCAGCAGCCAGCATTCCTTTAGATCGCGGGGAGATACGCAGTATTTT. This codes for CASSQHSFRSRGDTQYF.

The chain is built from TRBV27 and TRBJ2-6; weak D call: TRBD2 (6 bases). The CDR3 extends over 22 amino acids. The V gene lost 0 bases and the J gene lost 0 bases, with 24 bases spanning the gap. Germline CDR1 MNHEY, CDR2 SMNVEV (reference sequence). The DNA of the CDR3 is TGTGCCAGCAGTTTATCGCGGGGTCCCATTCCAAGACACCACTCTGGGGCCAACGTCCTGACTTTC. Its translation: CASSLSRGPIPRHHSGANVLTF.